These 19 T cell receptor beta chains were all obtained from the same sample, sequenced in a study of cytomegalovirus exposure and HLA in healthy donors. In the PCR, 60 Vbeta and 13 Jbeta primers were used. Data came from immunoSEQ multiplex PCR; TCRdb stores just in-frame clones and leaves some out. The table records 130,000 or so clones, about 73% of them present only once. Sequences were obtained from PBMCs. All receptors come from a woman between 40 and 50 years old in good health and CMV-seropositive.

V is TRBV28 and J is TRBJ2-7; TRBD2 might be the D (6 bases). Germline CDR1 reads MDHEN; CDR2 reads SYDVKM. This CDR3 has 17 amino acids. The V end was cut by 5 bases, the J end by 4 bases, with 24 bases between. The CDR3 DNA follows: TGTGCCAGCAGTCCCAAGCCGGGAATAATGGGGGGTTACGAGCAGTACTTC. Its protein is CASSPKPGIMGGYEQYF. The entire variable domain, with the rest obtained from reference TRBV28 and TRBJ2-7, is as follows: DVKVTQSSRYLVKRTGEKVFLECVQDMDHENMFWYRQDPGLGLRLIYFSYDVKMKEKGDIPEGYSVSREKKERFSLILESASTNQTSMYLCASSPKPGIMGGYEQYFGPGTRLTVT.

A few counts support this clone. CDR3 sequence: CASTSDRGGSYNEQFF. The CDR3 DNA sequence: TGTGCCAGCACTTCTGATAGGGGCGGCTCCTACAATGAGCAGTTCTTC. This sequence joins TRBV27 and TRBJ2-1; a possible D gene is TRBD1 (5 bases). CDR3 size: 16 residues. Trimming cost V 7 bases and J 0 bases, with 16 bases left between them. The germline CDR1 and CDR2 sequences are MNHEY and SMNVEV (reference sequence).

The CDR3 nucleotides are TGCGCCAGCAGCCGGGACAGGGAAGCTGAAGCTTTCTTT. Translating it yields CASSRDREAEAFF. The J gene is TRBJ1-1, the V gene TRBV5-1; 9 nucleotides match TRBD1. The junction had 4 bases not matched to a gene; V was cut back by 4 bases and J by 6 bases. From germline, CDR1 is SGHRS and CDR2 YFSETQ. CDR3 length equals 13 residues.

This sequence joins TRBV28 and TRBJ1-1; TRBD1 might be the D (6 bases). The CDR3 sequence is 15 residues long. V was shortened by 7 bases and J by 1 base, with 16 bases between the two germline ends. Germline V gives CDR1 MDHEN, CDR2 SYDVKM. The CDR3 sequence is CASTAGTMRNTEAFF. CDR3 DNA sequence: TGTGCCAGCACGGCCGGGACAATGAGGAACACTGAAGCTTTCTTT.

This clone was observed a few times. The chain couples TRBV4-2 to TRBJ1-2; weak D call: TRBD1 (5 bases). The CDR3 length is 15 residues. The germline V gene encodes CDR1 LGHNA and CDR2 YNFKEQ. The germline V and J ends were trimmed by 0 bases and 4 bases, with 12 bases remaining between them. CDR3 sequence: CASSQDQGRSYGYTF. The CDR3 DNA reads as TGTGCCAGCAGCCAAGACCAGGGTCGTAGCTATGGCTACACCTTC.

The V gene is TRBV25-1, the J gene TRBJ2-1, with D maybe TRBD2 (6 bases). CDR1 and CDR2 from the germline V gene are MGHDK and SYGVNS. Trimming took off 0 bases at V and 8 bases at J, with 11 bases between the two ends. The CDR3 consists of 14 residues. CDR3 amino acids: CASSEYRREDEQFF. The CDR3 DNA is TGTGCCAGCAGTGAATATCGTAGGGAGGATGAGCAGTTCTTC. The whole variable domain, remainder taken from reference TRBV25-1 and TRBJ2-1, is EADIYQTPRYLVIGTGKKITLECSQTMGHDKMYWYQQDPGMELHLIHYSYGVNSTEKGDLSSESTVSRIRTEHFPLTLESARPSHTSQYLCASSEYRREDEQFFGPGTRLTVL.

The V call is TRBV28, the J call TRBJ2-5, with TRBD2 matching over 12 bases. The ends lost 8 bases at V and 5 bases at J; junction bases unmatched: 9. This CDR3 is built from 15 residues. The germline V gene encodes CDR1 MDHEN and CDR2 SYDVKM. Here the CDR3 reads CASGTTSGSLETQYF. The DNA for the CDR3 is TGTGCCAGCGGCACGACTAGCGGGAGTCTCGAGACCCAGTACTTC.

As regards this clone: Mismatch with germline at one junction end may stem from a read error. The J gene is TRBJ2-1, the V gene TRBV7-7; possible D gene TRBD2, 6 bases. Per the germline V gene, CDR1 is SSHAT and CDR2 is FNYEAQ (reference sequence). CDR3 length: 16 residues. As DNA, the CDR3 is TGTGCTAGCAGCTTAGTGGCGGGGAGCTCCTACAATGAGCAGTTCTTC. This codes for CASSLVAGSSYNEQFF.

The chain combines TRBV9 with TRBJ2-7, with 7 bases identical to TRBD1. CDR1 and CDR2 from the germline V gene are SGDLS and YYNGEE. The ends lost 0 bases at V and 3 bases at J; junction bases unmatched: 6. The length of the CDR3 is 15 residues. The DNA for the CDR3 is TGTGCCAGCAGCGTAGCGACAGGGAATCTCTACGAGCAGTACTTC. Amino acid sequence: CASSVATGNLYEQYF.

This chain uses TRBV11-2 with TRBJ2-3; perhaps TRBD1 as D (6 bases). The V gene lost 2 bases and the J gene lost 3 bases, with 12 bases spanning the gap. CDR1 and CDR2 (germline): SGHAT, FQNNGV. This CDR3 region has 15 residues. The CDR3 DNA sequence: TGTGCCAGCAGCTTAATACAGGGACATACAGATACGCAGTATTTT. It is translated as CASSLIQGHTDTQYF. Variable domain in full (rest from reference TRBV11-2 and TRBJ2-3): EAGVAQSPRYKIIEKRQSVAFWCNPISGHATLYWYQQILGQGPKLLIQFQNNGVVDDSQLPKDRFSAERLKGVDSTLKIQPAKLEDSAVYLCASSLIQGHTDTQYFGPGTRLTVL.

Only a few counts were recorded for this clone. The V and J genes are TRBV4-1 and TRBJ1-2; D is unresolved. V gave up 0 bases and J gave up 0 bases, with 17 bases separating them. The length of the CDR3 is 18 residues. Germline CDR1 and CDR2: MGHRA and YSYEKL. The CDR3 DNA sequence: TGCGCCAGCAGCCAAGATCCGGGGTCGGGAAATGCTAACTATGGCTACACCTTC. The encoded protein is CASSQDPGSGNANYGYTF.

V gene TRBV30 combines with J gene TRBJ2-3; maybe TRBD2 (5 bases). This CDR3 spans 14 amino acids. The V end lost 4 bases, the J end lost 1 base, and 12 bases lay between the germline ends. Germline CDR1 GTSNPN, CDR2 SVGIG (reference sequence). The CDR3 sequence: CAWIKARGTDTQYF. In DNA, the CDR3 is TGTGCCTGGATAAAAGCGAGGGGCACAGATACGCAGTATTTT.

This clone appeared once. The CDR3 here is CASSVPGLALHEQFF. The CDR3 DNA is TGTGCCAGCAGCGTCCCCGGACTAGCGCTTCATGAGCAGTTCTTC. The gene calls are TRBV7-8 and TRBJ2-1, with TRBD2 identical over 9 bases. The CDR3 has 15 residues. Germline CDR1 reads SGHVS; CDR2 reads FQNEAQ. V shed 5 bases, J shed 8 bases, and the junction held 10 bases outside the gene matches.

The chain has TRBV30 and TRBJ2-7, with 13 bases identical to TRBD2. V trimming: 2 bases; J trimming: 1 base; junction bases outside the gene matches: 2. Per germline, CDR1 GTSNPN and CDR2 SVGIG (reference sequence). The CDR3 has 15 residues. The CDR3 is CAWSQGLAGSYEQYF. The CDR3 DNA is TGTGCCTGGAGTCAGGGACTAGCGGGGTCCTACGAGCAGTACTTC.

This chain connects TRBV11-2 to TRBJ2-7, with 7 nucleotides matching TRBD2. Trimming cost V 3 bases and J 3 bases; bases outside gene matches: 14. The CDR3 has 17 amino acids. Germline CDR1 is SGHAT and CDR2 is FQNNGV. The chain's CDR3 is CASSFLPPGRGNYEQYF. In DNA, the CDR3 is TGTGCCAGCAGCTTTCTACCCCCAGGGCGGGGGAACTACGAGCAGTACTTC.

The chain joins TRBV5-4 to TRBJ2-1, with TRBD2 identical over 9 bases. J lost 4 bases, V lost 4 bases, and 12 bases had no gene match. The CDR3 is 17 residues long. From germline, CDR1 is SGHNT and CDR2 YYREEE (reference sequence). The CDR3 DNA reads as TGTGCCAGCAGCCTAACAATACTAGCGGGCACTTACAATGAGCAGTTCTTC. It translates to CASSLTILAGTYNEQFF.

V and J are TRBV28 and TRBJ2-7; 7 positions match TRBD1. The CDR3 contains 13 residues. V shed 8 bases, J shed 3 bases, and the junction held 7 bases outside the gene matches. Germline-derived CDR1 and CDR2 are MDHEN and SYDVKM. The DNA for the CDR3 is TGTGCCAGCGATACCGGGACAGTCTACGAGCAGTACTTC. The encoded protein is CASDTGTVYEQYF.

This clone appeared once. The chain links TRBV27 to TRBJ2-5; D unclear. TRBJ2-7 explains the end of the DNA better; the J call may be wrong. The CDR3 runs 13 residues. The germline V gene has CDR1 MNHEY and CDR2 SMNVEV (reference sequence). CDR3 sequence (DNA): TGTGCCAGCAGTTTATACGATCCCTCCGAGCAGTACTTC. As protein: CASSLYDPSEQYF.

This chain joins TRBV6-1 and TRBJ1-5; 8 bases are a match to TRBD1. Germline-derived CDR1 and CDR2 are MNHNS and SASEGT. The CDR3 totals 16 residues. The ends lost 4 bases at V and 3 bases at J; junction bases unmatched: 8. The CDR3 reads CASSVMGQVPNQPQHF. The CDR3 nucleotides read TGTGCCAGCAGTGTCATGGGACAGGTCCCCAATCAGCCCCAGCATTTT.